The rows below give T cell receptor beta chains drawn from one sample of a study of blood T cell repertoires in COVID-19. Sequenced by immunoSEQ multiplex PCR; TCRdb stores in-frame clones only, minus some. The repertoire consists of some 390,000 clones, with roughly nine tenths occurring once and the leading ten covering 1.5% to 2%. The specimen was PBMCs or T cells enriched from blood (not recorded which). The source is a woman aged 25 to 39 who had recovered from COVID-19. Both conserved end residues are part of each CDR3. A D gene is named only where the DNA matches it firmly. Only some rows state a clone size, as once, few, many or a class for expanded clones.

clone size: .; J gene: TRBJ2-7; D gene: TRBD1; V gene: TRBV18; CDR3 protein: CASSTGTANYEQYF; CDR3 DNA: TGTGCCAGCTCAACCGGGACAGCTAACTACGAGCAGTACTTC
clone size: .; J gene: TRBJ1-1; D gene: .; V gene: TRBV20-1; CDR3 protein: CSASFPWQGNKAWNTEAFF; CDR3 DNA: TGCAGTGCTAGTTTCCCCTGGCAGGGGAATAAGGCTTGGAACACTGAAGCTTTCTTT
clone size: .; J gene: TRBJ2-7; D gene: TRBD1; V gene: TRBV3-1/TRBV3-2; CDR3 protein: CASSLTGQGLYEQYF; CDR3 DNA: TGTGCCAGCAGCTTGACGGGACAGGGTTTGTACGAGCAGTACTTC
clone size: .; J gene: TRBJ1-1; D gene: .; V gene: TRBV3-1/TRBV3-2; CDR3 protein: CASSQFMTGNTEAFF; CDR3 DNA: TGTGCCAGCAGCCAGTTCATGACAGGGAACACTGAAGCTTTCTTT
clone size: .; J gene: TRBJ1-4; D gene: .; V gene: TRBV6-5; CDR3 protein: CASSYGPGANEKLFF; CDR3 DNA: TGTGCCAGCTCCTATGGACCAGGGGCCAATGAAAAACTGTTTTTT
clone size: .; J gene: TRBJ1-2; D gene: TRBD1; V gene: TRBV19; CDR3 protein: CASSMSTGGNYGYTF; CDR3 DNA: TGTGCCAGTAGTATGAGCACAGGGGGCAACTATGGCTACACCTTC
clone size: .; J gene: TRBJ2-7; D gene: .; V gene: TRBV7-9; CDR3 protein: CASSGSGFSYEQYF; CDR3 DNA: TGTGCCAGCAGTGGATCAGGGTTCTCCTACGAGCAGTACTTC
clone size: .; J gene: TRBJ2-1; D gene: TRBD2; V gene: TRBV7-2; CDR3 protein: CASSSKPGLAGVNEQFF; CDR3 DNA: TGTGCCAGCAGCTCTAAACCCGGACTAGCGGGGGTAAATGAGCAGTTCTTC
clone size: .; J gene: TRBJ2-3; D gene: .; V gene: TRBV4-1; CDR3 protein: CASSQDGQGDTDTQYF; CDR3 DNA: TGCGCCAGCAGCCAAGATGGCCAGGGTGACACAGATACGCAGTATTTT
clone size: .; J gene: TRBJ2-7; D gene: .; V gene: TRBV5-4; CDR3 protein: CASSLASGYEQYF; CDR3 DNA: TGTGCCAGCAGCTTGGCCTCGGGTTACGAGCAGTACTTC
clone size: .; J gene: TRBJ2-2; D gene: TRBD2; V gene: TRBV5-1; CDR3 protein: CASSLVASGKLITGELFF; CDR3 DNA: TGCGCCAGCAGCTTGGTGGCTAGCGGGAAGTTGATTACCGGGGAGCTGTTTTTT
clone size: .; J gene: TRBJ2-7; D gene: TRBD1; V gene: TRBV7-9; CDR3 protein: CASSLPGTGEQYF; CDR3 DNA: TGTGCCAGCAGCTTACCCGGGACAGGCGAGCAGTACTTC
clone size: .; J gene: TRBJ1-2; D gene: .; V gene: TRBV4-1; CDR3 protein: CASSQDPSEGYGYTF; CDR3 DNA: TGCGCCAGCAGCCAAGATCCCTCAGAGGGCTATGGCTACACCTTC
clone size: .; J gene: TRBJ2-3; D gene: .; V gene: TRBV9; CDR3 protein: CASSVGGSSTDTQYF; CDR3 DNA: TGTGCCAGCAGCGTAGGAGGGTCTAGCACAGATACGCAGTATTTT
clone size: .; J gene: TRBJ2-1; D gene: TRBD2; V gene: TRBV4-1; CDR3 protein: CASSQTGVAAGGTDEQFF; CDR3 DNA: TGCGCCAGCAGCCAGACAGGGGTTGCAGCGGGAGGGACCGATGAGCAGTTCTTC
clone size: .; J gene: TRBJ1-6; D gene: TRBD1; V gene: TRBV14; CDR3 protein: CASSRGGRVLHF; CDR3 DNA: TGTGCCAGCAGCAGAGGGGGCCGGGTCCTCCACTTT
clone size: .; J gene: TRBJ1-2; D gene: TRBD1; V gene: TRBV19; CDR3 protein: CASTIRDSYGYTF; CDR3 DNA: TGTGCCAGTACCATTCGGGACAGCTATGGCTACACCTTC
clone size: .; J gene: TRBJ2-2; D gene: .; V gene: TRBV6-5; CDR3 protein: CASSRTSANTGELFF; CDR3 DNA: TGTGCCAGCAGTCGGACTTCTGCGAACACCGGGGAGCTGTTTTTT
clone size: .; J gene: TRBJ2-1; D gene: TRBD2; V gene: TRBV4-3; CDR3 protein: CASSLTSGVYNEQFF; CDR3 DNA: TGCGCCAGCAGCCTTACTAGCGGGGTGTACAATGAGCAGTTCTTC
clone size: few; J gene: TRBJ1-1; D gene: TRBD1; V gene: TRBV29-1; CDR3 protein: CSVGTGGMNTEAFF; CDR3 DNA: TGCAGCGTAGGGACAGGGGGAATGAACACTGAAGCTTTCTTT
clone size: .; J gene: TRBJ2-5; D gene: TRBD1; V gene: TRBV10-3; CDR3 protein: CAISGSGTGGFETQYF; CDR3 DNA: TGTGCCATCAGTGGTTCCGGGACAGGGGGGTTCGAGACCCAGTACTTC
clone size: .; J gene: TRBJ2-1; D gene: TRBD2; V gene: TRBV3-1/TRBV3-2; CDR3 protein: CASSQDWRGNEQFF; CDR3 DNA: TGTGCCAGCAGCCAAGATTGGCGGGGGAATGAGCAGTTCTTC
clone size: .; J gene: TRBJ1-5; D gene: .; V gene: TRBV2; CDR3 protein: CASSASRQPQHF; CDR3 DNA: TGTGCCAGCAGTGCATCGAGACAGCCCCAGCATTTT
clone size: .; J gene: TRBJ2-1; D gene: .; V gene: TRBV4-3; CDR3 protein: CASSQGARGGGYEQFF; CDR3 DNA: TGCGCCAGCAGCCAAGGCGCGAGGGGGGGCGGTTATGAGCAGTTCTTC
clone size: .; J gene: TRBJ2-7; D gene: TRBD1; V gene: TRBV5-1; CDR3 protein: CASSLPSSGTGYYEQYF; CDR3 DNA: TGCGCCAGCAGCTTGCCCTCTTCCGGGACAGGATACTACGAGCAGTACTTC
clone size: .; J gene: TRBJ1-2; D gene: .; V gene: TRBV6-5; CDR3 protein: CASSFKGEHYGYTF; CDR3 DNA: TGTGCCAGCAGTTTCAAGGGGGAGCACTATGGCTACACCTTC
clone size: .; J gene: TRBJ1-2; D gene: .; V gene: TRBV18; CDR3 protein: CASSPSGANYGYTF; CDR3 DNA: TGTGCCAGCTCACCATCAGGGGCTAACTATGGCTACACCTTC
clone size: .; J gene: TRBJ2-1; D gene: .; V gene: TRBV9; CDR3 protein: CASSVESGNNEQFF; CDR3 DNA: TGTGCCAGCAGCGTAGAATCCGGGAACAATGAGCAGTTCTTC
clone size: .; J gene: TRBJ2-1; D gene: TRBD2; V gene: TRBV29-1; CDR3 protein: CSRGVSNHNEQFF; CDR3 DNA: TGCAGTCGGGGGGTGAGTAACCACAATGAGCAGTTCTTC
clone size: .; J gene: TRBJ1-4; D gene: .; V gene: TRBV7-9; CDR3 protein: CASSSETKVAEKLFF; CDR3 DNA: TGTGCCAGCAGCTCTGAAACAAAAGTTGCCGAAAAACTGTTTTTT
clone size: .; J gene: TRBJ1-1; D gene: .; V gene: TRBV6-5; CDR3 protein: CASIGRVTFF; CDR3 DNA: TGTGCCAGCATCGGCAGGGTGACTTTCTTT
clone size: few; J gene: TRBJ2-2; D gene: TRBD2; V gene: TRBV9; CDR3 protein: CASSVGGGTGELFF; CDR3 DNA: TGTGCCAGCAGCGTAGGCGGGGGGACCGGGGAGCTGTTTTTT
clone size: .; J gene: TRBJ1-4; D gene: TRBD1; V gene: TRBV9; CDR3 protein: CASSVGGGLEKLFF; CDR3 DNA: TGTGCCAGCAGCGTAGGAGGGGGCCTAGAAAAACTGTTTTTT
clone size: once; J gene: TRBJ1-4; D gene: .; V gene: TRBV5-1; CDR3 protein: CASSLEGVREKLFF; CDR3 DNA: TGCGCCAGCAGCTTGGAGGGGGTACGGGAAAAACTGTTTTTT
clone size: .; J gene: TRBJ1-1; D gene: .; V gene: TRBV6-5; CDR3 protein: CASSYSRRADIEAFF; CDR3 DNA: TGTGCCAGCAGTTACTCTCGCAGGGCTGATATTGAAGCTTTCTTT
clone size: .; J gene: TRBJ1-1; D gene: .; V gene: TRBV11-1; CDR3 protein: CASNTGPNTEAFF; CDR3 DNA: TGTGCCAGCAACACAGGACCTAACACTGAAGCTTTCTTT
clone size: .; J gene: TRBJ2-1; D gene: TRBD2; V gene: TRBV6-5; CDR3 protein: CASSRTSGVYNEQFF; CDR3 DNA: TGTGCCAGCAGTCGAACTAGCGGGGTCTACAATGAGCAGTTCTTC
clone size: .; J gene: TRBJ2-1; D gene: TRBD2; V gene: TRBV7-2; CDR3 protein: CASRLSGGAQYNEQFF; CDR3 DNA: TGTGCCAGCAGACTAAGCGGGGGGGCCCAATACAATGAGCAGTTCTTC
clone size: .; J gene: TRBJ2-7; D gene: TRBD2; V gene: TRBV6-5; CDR3 protein: CASSYVAGGPLYEQYF; CDR3 DNA: TGTGCCAGCAGTTATGTAGCGGGAGGGCCACTGTACGAGCAGTACTTC
clone size: .; J gene: TRBJ1-5; D gene: TRBD1; V gene: TRBV12-5; CDR3 protein: CASGFGTGVNQPQHF; CDR3 DNA: TGTGCTAGTGGTTTCGGGACAGGGGTCAATCAGCCCCAGCATTTT
clone size: .; J gene: TRBJ1-5; D gene: .; V gene: TRBV12-3/TRBV12-4; CDR3 protein: CASGAVGQPQHF; CDR3 DNA: TGTGCCAGTGGGGCCGTGGGGCAGCCCCAGCATTTT
clone size: .; J gene: TRBJ2-7; D gene: TRBD1; V gene: TRBV27; CDR3 protein: CASSHSTGKSSYEQYF; CDR3 DNA: TGTGCCAGCAGTCATTCGACAGGGAAGAGCTCCTACGAGCAGTACTTC
clone size: .; J gene: TRBJ2-2; D gene: TRBD1; V gene: TRBV2; CDR3 protein: CASSEGGDRALLGTGELFF; CDR3 DNA: TGTGCCAGCAGTGAAGGTGGGGACAGGGCGCTCTTGGGTACCGGGGAGCTGTTTTTT
clone size: .; J gene: TRBJ1-2; D gene: .; V gene: TRBV4-1; CDR3 protein: CASSHTQGLDNYGYTF; CDR3 DNA: TGCGCCAGCAGCCACACACAGGGACTAGATAACTATGGCTACACCTTC
clone size: .; J gene: TRBJ1-2; D gene: TRBD1; V gene: TRBV28; CDR3 protein: CASSFRDRNYGYTF; CDR3 DNA: TGTGCCAGCAGTTTCCGGGACAGGAACTATGGCTACACCTTC
clone size: .; J gene: TRBJ1-4; D gene: TRBD1; V gene: TRBV30; CDR3 protein: CAWSGDRDEKLFF; CDR3 DNA: TGTGCCTGGAGTGGGGACAGGGATGAAAAACTGTTTTTT
clone size: .; J gene: TRBJ1-5; D gene: .; V gene: TRBV27; CDR3 protein: CASSWTVNQPQHF; CDR3 DNA: TGTGCCAGCAGCTGGACAGTGAATCAGCCCCAGCATTTT
clone size: .; J gene: TRBJ2-2; D gene: .; V gene: TRBV14; CDR3 protein: CASRRQYTGELFF; CDR3 DNA: TGTGCCAGCAGGCGGCAGTACACCGGGGAGCTGTTTTTT